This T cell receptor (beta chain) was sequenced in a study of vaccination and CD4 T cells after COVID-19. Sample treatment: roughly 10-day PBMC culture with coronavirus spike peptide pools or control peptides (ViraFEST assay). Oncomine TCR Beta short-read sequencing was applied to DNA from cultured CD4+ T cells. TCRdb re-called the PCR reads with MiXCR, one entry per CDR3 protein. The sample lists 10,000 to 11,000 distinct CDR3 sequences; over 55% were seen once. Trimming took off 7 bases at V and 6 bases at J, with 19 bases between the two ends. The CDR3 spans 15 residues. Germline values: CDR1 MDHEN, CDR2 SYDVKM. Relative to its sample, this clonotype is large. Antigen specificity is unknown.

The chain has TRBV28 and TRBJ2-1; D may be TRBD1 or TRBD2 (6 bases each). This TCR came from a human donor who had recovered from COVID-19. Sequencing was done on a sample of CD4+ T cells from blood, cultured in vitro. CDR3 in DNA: TGTGCCAGCACCCTGGGGGGCACGGGTGGCAATGAGCAGTTCTTC. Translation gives CASTLGGTGGNEQFF.